One and the same sample provided the 23 T cell receptor beta chains below, sequenced in a study of T cell changes during pregnancy in multiple sclerosis. Measured with immunoSEQ multiplex PCR; TCRdb has only the in-frame clones, and not every one. The sample holds nearly 110,000 clones; just under 95% are singletons and the top ten take roughly 0.82%. The sequencing here drew on peripheral blood, taken in the third trimester of pregnancy. The receptor set was obtained from a female donor in good health, enrolled as a control in a pregnancy study.

The chain recombines TRBV15 with TRBJ1-3, with no clear D. V lost 9 bases and J lost 0, with 15 bases in between. The CDR3 is made up of 15 amino acids. Per germline, CDR1 LNHNV and CDR2 YYDKDF (reference sequence). The CDR3 loop reads CATAPPGSSGNTIYF. CDR3 in DNA: TGTGCCACTGCTCCCCCGGGGAGCTCTGGAAACACCATATATTTT.

The chain is built from TRBV7-9 and TRBJ2-3; 8 bases are shared with TRBD2. Germline V gene data show CDR1 as SEHNR and CDR2 as FQNEAQ (reference sequence). J gave up 7 bases and V 0 bases, and 12 bases lay outside the gene matches. There are 17 residues in the CDR3. Here the CDR3 DNA reads TGTGCCAGCAGCTTAGCGCGGCGGAGCGGGGGTCCAAATACGCAGTATTTT. Residues: CASSLARRSGGPNTQYF.

This rearrangement joins TRBV7-2 to TRBJ1-4, with a possible D match to TRBD1 (5 bases). Trimming took 0 bases from V and 8 from J, leaving 16 bases between them. This CDR3 contains 16 residues. Germline V gene data show CDR1 as SGHTA and CDR2 as FQGNSA. CDR3 residues: CASSLAPQGRGEKLFF. In DNA, the CDR3 is TGTGCCAGCAGCTTAGCCCCCCAGGGAAGGGGAGAAAAACTGTTTTTT.

J is TRBJ2-2 and V is TRBV30, with a weak D call TRBD2 (6 bases). The germline gives CDR1 GTSNPN, CDR2 SVGIG (reference sequence). This CDR3 region has 14 residues. Trimming took off 2 bases at V and 2 bases at J, with 9 bases between the two ends. The CDR3 DNA reads TGTGCCTGGAGTAGGAGGGATAACACCGGGGAGCTGTTTTTT. Amino acids: CAWSRRDNTGELFF.

In its sample, this clone was seen once. The V gene is TRBV30, the J gene TRBJ2-7, with TRBD1 identical over 7 bases. The CDR3 is 13 amino acids. The ends lost 5 bases at V and 4 bases at J; junction bases unmatched: 8. The V gene's germline CDR1 is GTSNPN and CDR2 SVGIG (reference sequence). The CDR3 DNA reads as TGTGCCTGGGAAACTGACAGGGAATACGAGCAGTACTTC. Translating it yields CAWETDREYEQYF.

This clone has only one observation. This chain links TRBV2 with TRBJ1-1; 9 nucleotides align to TRBD1. V shed 7 bases, J shed 6 bases, and the junction held 12 bases outside the gene matches. CDR3 length equals 15 residues. CDR1 is SNHLY and CDR2 is FYNNEI in the germline V gene. The CDR3 here is CASNLGTGFGAEAFF. The CDR3 region has the DNA TGTGCCAGCAACCTTGGGACAGGGTTTGGCGCTGAAGCTTTCTTT.

The DNA of the CDR3 is TGTGCCAGCAGTTACTACGCGGGGGGCACAGATACGCAGTATTTT. This codes for CASSYYAGGTDTQYF. The rearrangement links TRBV6-5 to TRBJ2-3, with 7 bases identical to TRBD2. Looked up from germline, CDR1 is MNHEY and CDR2 is SVGAGI. J was trimmed by 1 base and V by 1 base; bases with no gene match: 2. The CDR3 covers 15 residues.

The genes are TRBV11-2 and TRBJ2-7, with TRBD1 matching 7 bases. CDR1 and CDR2 from the germline V gene are SGHAT and FQNNGV. V was clipped by 5 bases and J by 3 bases; unmatched bases: 4. The CDR3 loop spans 13 amino acids. CDR3 DNA sequence: TGTGCCAGCAGCATGGGACAGCTCTACGAGCAGTACTTC. The encoded protein is CASSMGQLYEQYF.

The chain uses TRBV4-1 and TRBJ1-2, with 8 bases fitting TRBD1. After removal of 4 bases from V and 0 bases from J, the junction contained 7 bases not matched to a gene. Germline V gives CDR1 MGHRA, CDR2 YSYEKL. CDR3 length: 16 amino acids. The DNA for the CDR3 is TGCGCCAGCAGCCCAGCACAACAGGGGGCTAACTATGGCTACACCTTC. This encodes CASSPAQQGANYGYTF.

The V call is TRBV16, the J call TRBJ2-1; D might be TRBD2 (6 bases). Trimming took 4 bases from V and 6 from J, leaving 7 bases between them. Germline CDR1 KGHSY, CDR2 FQNENV. CDR3 length: 12 amino acids. CDR3 region: CASSLRGNEQFF. CDR3 coding DNA: TGTGCCAGCAGCCTGCGGGGCAATGAGCAGTTCTTC.

Of note for this clone: The same CDR3 arises from other DNA sequences in this sample as well. The V and J genes are TRBV15 and TRBJ2-2; D is perhaps TRBD2 (6 bases). The CDR3 is made up of 14 amino acids. The V end lost 3 bases, the J end lost 3 bases, and 8 bases lay between the germline ends. The germline V gene encodes CDR1 LNHNV and CDR2 YYDKDF (reference sequence). CDR3 residues: CATSRGGDTGELFF. The CDR3 DNA follows: TGTGCCACCAGCAGGGGAGGCGACACCGGGGAGCTGTTTTTT. The full variable domain, with the rest looked up from reference TRBV15 and TRBJ2-2, is DAMVIQNPRYQVTQFGKPVTLSCSQTLNHNVMYWYQQKSSQAPKLLFHYYDKDFNNEADTPDNFQSRRPNTSFCFLDIRSPGLGDTAMYLCATSRGGDTGELFFGEGSRLTVL.

This chain uses TRBV7-9 with TRBJ2-7; D uncertain. This CDR3 has 12 residues. V was pared by 5 bases and J by 4 bases, with 9 bases between. The germline V gene encodes CDR1 SEHNR and CDR2 FQNEAQ (reference sequence). The CDR3 bases are TGTGCCAGCAGCCCCCCCGGGTACGAGCAGTACTTC. Protein sequence: CASSPPGYEQYF.

This chain connects TRBV11-3 to TRBJ2-2; 8 bases are a match to TRBD2. Trimming took 0 bases from V and 7 from J; bases not matched to a gene: 10. Germline V gives CDR1 SGHNT, CDR2 YENEEA. The CDR3 runs to 17 residues. The CDR3 DNA is TGTGCCAGCAGCTTAGATGCTCAGCGGGGGATGCTCGGGGAGCTGTTTTTT. This codes for CASSLDAQRGMLGELFF.

This chain connects TRBV11-2 to TRBJ1-1; 7 bases are shared with TRBD1. Germline CDR1 is SGHAT and CDR2 is FQNNGV. This CDR3 is built from 15 residues. V dropped 2 bases and J dropped 0; count of bases not matched to a gene: 3. Here the CDR3 reads CASSLTQGVNTEAFF. CDR3 sequence (DNA): TGTGCCAGCAGCTTAACCCAGGGGGTGAACACTGAAGCTTTCTTT.

This sequence joins TRBV30 and TRBJ2-3; 7 nucleotides match TRBD2. The length of the CDR3 is 15 residues. Germline CDR1 and CDR2: GTSNPN and SVGIG (reference sequence). Trimming took 2 bases from V and 5 from J; bases not matched to a gene: 10. The chain's CDR3 is CAWSHSGVLRDTQYF. In DNA, the CDR3 is TGTGCCTGGAGTCACAGCGGGGTCTTGAGAGATACGCAGTATTTT.

The chain carries TRBV7-2 and TRBJ2-3; 7 bases map to TRBD2. CDR3 length: 17 residues. Germline lookup yields CDR1 SGHTA and CDR2 FQGNSA. The trim removed 2 bases at V and 1 base at J, leaving 9 bases unmatched. The CDR3 DNA follows: TGTGCCAGCAGCTTATGGGGGGGGTCCCTCGGCACAGATACGCAGTATTTT. Its translation is CASSLWGGSLGTDTQYF.

This clone was observed once. The chain joins TRBV9 to TRBJ2-5; 7 nucleotides match TRBD2. There are 15 residues in the CDR3. Germline V lookup: CDR1 SGDLS, CDR2 YYNGEE. The V segment lost 0 bases and the J segment 4 bases; nucleotides outside the gene matches: 6. The DNA of the CDR3 is TGTGCCAGCAGCGTAGGGCGGGGGAAGGGAGAGACCCAGTACTTC. This codes for CASSVGRGKGETQYF. Variable domain in full (rest from reference TRBV9 and TRBJ2-5): DSGVTQTPKHLITATGQRVTLRCSPRSGDLSVYWYQQSLDQGLQFLIQYYNGEERAKGNILERFSAQQFPDLHSELNLSSLELGDSALYFCASSVGRGKGETQYFGPGTRLLVL.

V is TRBV6-5 and J is TRBJ1-6; D gene unclear. The length of the CDR3 is 15 residues. V was shortened by 0 bases and J by 7 bases, with 10 bases between the two germline ends. The germline CDR1 and CDR2 sequences are MNHEY and SVGAGI. The DNA of the CDR3 is TGTGCCAGCAGTTACTCCTGGACGGGAAATTCACCCCTCCACTTT. It encodes CASSYSWTGNSPLHF.

This chain joins TRBV5-6 and TRBJ1-6; no reliable D call. The V gene lost 2 bases and the J gene lost 6 bases, with 6 bases spanning the gap. The V gene's germline CDR1 is SGHDT and CDR2 YYEEEE. CDR3 size: 13 residues. The CDR3 bases are TGTGCCAGCAGCTTACAGTTTAATTCACCCCTCCACTTT. This sequence encodes CASSLQFNSPLHF.

The chain has TRBV19 and TRBJ1-6; a weak D match, TRBD1 (6 bases). The V end was cut by 8 bases, the J end by 0 bases, with 8 bases between. The germline CDR1 and CDR2 sequences are LNHDA and SQIVND (reference sequence). This CDR3 contains 14 residues. CDR3 amino acids: CASGGRSYNSPLHF. CDR3 DNA sequence: TGTGCCAGTGGGGGCCGCTCCTATAATTCACCCCTCCACTTT.

The genes are TRBV27 and TRBJ2-3; TRBD1 matches 9 bases. V lost 11 bases, J lost 4 bases, and 10 bases stayed unmatched. The CDR3 loop spans 14 amino acids. Germline values: CDR1 MNHEY, CDR2 SMNVEV (reference sequence). The CDR3 coding sequence is TGTGCCTCTCGGGAGGACAGGGGCGCAGATACGCAGTATTTT. Encoded protein: CASREDRGADTQYF.

J is TRBJ1-3 and V is TRBV14; no clear D. CDR3 length: 13 amino acids. V was pared by 3 bases and J by 2 bases, with 5 bases between. Germline loops: CDR1 SGHDN, CDR2 FVKESK. The CDR3 spells CASSHSAGNTIYF. In nucleotides, the CDR3 is TGTGCCAGCAGCCACAGCGCTGGAAACACCATATATTTT.

The chain uses TRBV11-2 and TRBJ2-7, with D perhaps matching TRBD1 (5 bases). CDR1 is SGHAT and CDR2 is FQNNGV in the germline V gene. The V and J ends lost 1 base and 3 bases respectively, with 13 bases between them. The CDR3 spans 15 residues. This CDR3 is CASSLGQNHIYEQYF. The CDR3 nucleotides are TGTGCCAGCAGCTTAGGACAGAACCATATCTACGAGCAGTACTTC.